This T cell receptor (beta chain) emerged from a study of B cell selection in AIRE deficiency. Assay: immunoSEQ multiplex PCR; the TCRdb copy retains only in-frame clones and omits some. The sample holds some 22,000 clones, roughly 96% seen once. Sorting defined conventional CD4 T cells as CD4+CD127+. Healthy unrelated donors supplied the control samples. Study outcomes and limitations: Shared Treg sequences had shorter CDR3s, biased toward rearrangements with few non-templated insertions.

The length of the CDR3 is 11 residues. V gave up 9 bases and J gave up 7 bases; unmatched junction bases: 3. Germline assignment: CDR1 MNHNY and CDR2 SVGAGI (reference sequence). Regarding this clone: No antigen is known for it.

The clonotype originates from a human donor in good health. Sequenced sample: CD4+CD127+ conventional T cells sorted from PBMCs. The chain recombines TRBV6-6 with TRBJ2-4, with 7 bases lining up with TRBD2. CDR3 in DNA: TGTGCCAGTACGGGAGGCAACATTCAGTACTTC. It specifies CASTGGNIQYF.